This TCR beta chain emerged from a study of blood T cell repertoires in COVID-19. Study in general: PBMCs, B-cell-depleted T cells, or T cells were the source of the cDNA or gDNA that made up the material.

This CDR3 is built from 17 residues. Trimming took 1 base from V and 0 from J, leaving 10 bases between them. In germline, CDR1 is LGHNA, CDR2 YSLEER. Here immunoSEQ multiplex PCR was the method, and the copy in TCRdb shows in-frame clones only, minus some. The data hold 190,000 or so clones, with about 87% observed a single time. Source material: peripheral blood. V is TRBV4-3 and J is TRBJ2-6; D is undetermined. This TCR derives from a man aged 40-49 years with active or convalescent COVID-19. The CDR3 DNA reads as TGCGCCAGCAGCCAAGGCAGGATTCTCTCTGGGGCCAACGTCCTGACTTTC. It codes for CASSQGRILSGANVLTF.